A single sample gave rise to the 19 T cell receptor beta chains below, sequenced in a study of cytomegalovirus exposure and HLA in healthy donors. Clones were sequenced by immunoSEQ multiplex PCR, and TCRdb holds only the in-frame ones, with some missing. The data hold around 54,000 clones, with around nine tenths observed a single time. The sample comprised PBMCs. These receptors all come from a woman between 18 and 29 years old in good health and CMV-seropositive.

The chain couples TRBV5-5 to TRBJ1-1; 10 positions agree with TRBD1. V was clipped by 4 bases and J by 1 base; unmatched bases: 13. The CDR3 runs 18 residues. Germline V CDR1 and CDR2: SGHKS, YYEKEE (reference sequence). DNA of the CDR3: TGTGCCAGCAGCCTGGAACTGACAGGGGGCGCGAAGAACACTGAAGCTTTCTTT. It yields the protein CASSLELTGGAKNTEAFF. Combining the CDR3 with reference TRBV5-5 and TRBJ1-1 gives the whole variable domain DAGVTQSPTHLIKTRGQQVTLRCSPISGHKSVSWYQQVLGQGPQFIFQYYEKEERGRGNFPDRFSARQFPNYSSELNVNALLLGDSALYLCASSLELTGGAKNTEAFFGQGTRLTVV.

J is TRBJ1-1 and V is TRBV2; TRBD1 is a possible D gene (5 bases). Trimming pared 2 bases from V and 4 bases from J, leaving 8 bases between. This CDR3 is built from 13 residues. Germline V gene data show CDR1 as SNHLY and CDR2 as FYNNEI. Here the CDR3 reads CASSERGFTEAFF. The CDR3, as DNA: TGTGCCAGCAGTGAAAGGGGCTTCACTGAAGCTTTCTTT.

This rearrangement joins TRBV5-4 to TRBJ2-7, with D perhaps matching TRBD1 (5 bases). Trimming left V 9 bases short and J 1 base short, with 20 bases between. The CDR3 spans 15 residues. Germline V gene sequence: CDR1 SGHNT, CDR2 YYREEE (reference sequence). The CDR3 nucleotides read TGTGCCACCCGGGTTGCAGGGATACATTCCTACGAGCAGTACTTC. This codes for CATRVAGIHSYEQYF.

V gene TRBV19 combines with J gene TRBJ1-1, with D uncertain. Between the trimmed V and J ends, which lost 3 bases and 4 bases, there was a span of 12 bases. Germline loops: CDR1 LNHDA, CDR2 SQIVND (reference sequence). CDR3 length: 14 amino acids. The CDR3 protein is CASSIKVGGTEAFF. CDR3 coding DNA: TGTGCCAGTAGTATCAAGGTGGGAGGCACTGAAGCTTTCTTT.

Concerning this clone: Other DNA sequences within the sample encode an identical CDR3. The V and J genes are TRBV5-1 and TRBJ1-4; no reliable D call. Looked up from germline, CDR1 is SGHRS and CDR2 is YFSETQ. The CDR3 is 15 residues long. V shed 0 bases and J shed 0 bases, with 6 bases lying between them. This CDR3 is CASSLARATNEKLFF. In DNA, the CDR3 is TGCGCCAGCAGCTTGGCTCGAGCAACTAATGAAAAACTGTTTTTT.

The chain combines TRBV5-1 with TRBJ1-1, with D perhaps TRBD1 (6 bases). The V and J ends lost 4 bases and 8 bases respectively, with 12 bases between them. CDR3 length equals 12 residues. Germline assignment: CDR1 SGHRS and CDR2 YFSETQ. The CDR3 here is CASSPTGTEAFF. DNA for the CDR3: TGCGCCAGCAGCCCAACCGGGACAGAAGCTTTCTTT.

The rearrangement joins TRBV7-6 to TRBJ1-1; 8 nucleotides agree with TRBD1. The CDR3 sequence is 15 residues long. CDR1 and CDR2 (germline): SGHVS, FNYEAQ. The J segment lost 1 base and the V segment lost 5 bases, leaving 6 bases of the junction unmatched. The CDR3 DNA is TGTGCCAGCAGCCCGAGGACAGGGTCGAACACTGAAGCTTTCTTT. Translated: CASSPRTGSNTEAFF.

V and J are TRBV12-5 and TRBJ1-1; D is unresolved. Germline CDR1 is LGHNT and CDR2 is FRNRAP. This CDR3 is 13 amino acids long. Trimming removed 11 bases at V and 1 base at J, with 14 bases between. The CDR3 protein is CASAGSSNTEAFF. The CDR3 DNA is TGTGCTTCCGCGGGGAGTTCGAACACTGAAGCTTTCTTT.

J is TRBJ2-3 and V is TRBV29-1; 10 nucleotides line up with TRBD2. CDR3 length: 16 residues. Germline CDR1 reads SQVTM; CDR2 reads ANQGSEA. Trimming took 4 bases from V and 2 from J; bases not matched to a gene: 9. This chain's CDR3 is CSVVVAGGSPTDTQYF. As DNA, the CDR3 is TGCAGCGTTGTGGTAGCGGGGGGAAGCCCCACAGATACGCAGTATTTT.

V is TRBV15 and J is TRBJ1-1; TRBD1 aligns across 8 bases. The germline V gene encodes CDR1 LNHNV and CDR2 YYDKDF (reference sequence). The CDR3 is made up of 17 amino acids. Trimming cost V 3 bases and J 1 base; bases outside gene matches: 10. The CDR3 is CATSRERTGIWNTEAFF. The CDR3 DNA follows: TGTGCCACCAGCAGGGAAAGGACAGGGATTTGGAACACTGAAGCTTTCTTT.

The CDR3 loop reads CASITASGGDNEQFF. In DNA, the CDR3 is TGTGCCAGCATAACCGCTAGCGGGGGGGACAATGAGCAGTTCTTC. The chain recombines TRBV28 with TRBJ2-1, with 12 bases identical to TRBD2. CDR1 MDHEN and CDR2 SYDVKM come from the germline V gene. The CDR3 runs to 15 residues. The V gene end was trimmed by 7 bases and the J gene end by 5 bases; junction bases not matched to a gene: 6.

The chain recombines TRBV7-8 with TRBJ2-2; D is uncertain. Germline CDR1 and CDR2: SGHVS and FQNEAQ. V lost 2 bases and J 4 bases, leaving 20 bases between the germline ends. The CDR3 totals 18 residues. The DNA for the CDR3 is TGTGCCAGCAGCTTACAGACCGCGTGGGCCCCTGGCACCGGGGAGCTGTTTTTT. Encoded protein: CASSLQTAWAPGTGELFF.

The chain carries TRBV28 and TRBJ1-1; D is possibly TRBD1 (5 bases). The CDR3 covers 15 residues. CDR1 is MDHEN, CDR2 SYDVKM, per germline. The ends were cut back, 1 base at V and 5 bases at J, with 14 bases in the middle. The CDR3 sequence is CASSLSQGARTEAFF. DNA of the CDR3: TGTGCCAGCAGTTTATCTCAAGGGGCAAGGACTGAAGCTTTCTTT.

The chain is built from TRBV10-3 and TRBJ1-2; 8 nucleotides line up with TRBD1. Germline CDR1 reads ENHRY; CDR2 reads SYGVKD. This CDR3 spans 12 amino acids. Trimming took 6 bases from V and 4 from J; bases not matched to a gene: 1. The CDR3 loop reads CAIRGTGYGYTF. The CDR3, as DNA: TGTGCCATCAGGGGGACAGGCTATGGCTACACCTTC.

This chain links TRBV7-9 with TRBJ1-1; tentative D call: TRBD1 (5 bases). This CDR3 spans 14 amino acids. Trimming removed 3 bases at V and 5 bases at J, with 13 bases between. CDR1 and CDR2 (germline): SEHNR, FQNEAQ (reference sequence). The CDR3 spells CASSFGRGVTEAFF. DNA for the CDR3: TGTGCCAGCAGCTTCGGACGGGGGGTGACTGAAGCTTTCTTT.

The rearrangement links TRBV30 to TRBJ1-3; D gene uncertain. Germline loops: CDR1 GTSNPN, CDR2 SVGIG (reference sequence). V lost 4 bases, J lost 3 bases, and 10 bases lay in between. The CDR3 covers 13 residues. DNA for the CDR3: TGTGCCTGGAATTCGGGGAATGGAAACACCATATATTTT. It is translated as CAWNSGNGNTIYF.

This chain uses TRBV7-2 with TRBJ2-1, with 9 nucleotides matching TRBD2. Germline lookup yields CDR1 SGHTA and CDR2 FQGNSA. The CDR3 has 13 amino acids. V lost 7 bases to trimming and J lost 8 bases; unmatched junction nucleotides: 6. The CDR3 reads CASMRAGGHEQFF. For the CDR3, the DNA is TGTGCCAGCATGCGAGCGGGGGGCCATGAGCAGTTCTTC. The variable domain in full, completed from reference TRBV7-2 and TRBJ2-1, reads GAGVSQSPSNKVTEKGKDVELRCDPISGHTALYWYRQSLGQGLEFLIYFQGNSAPDKSGLPSDRFSAERTGGSVSTLTIQRTQQEDSAVYLCASMRAGGHEQFFGPGTRLTVL.

The chain carries TRBV5-1 and TRBJ1-3; D gene ambiguous. Germline V gene data show CDR1 as SGHRS and CDR2 as YFSETQ. The V gene lost 0 bases and the J gene lost 2 bases, with 12 bases spanning the gap. CDR3 length equals 16 residues. The CDR3 is CASSLVGGRTGNTIYF. CDR3 coding DNA: TGCGCCAGCAGCTTGGTGGGAGGGAGAACTGGAAACACCATATATTTT.

The chain employs TRBV7-9 and TRBJ2-2, with D uncertain. The CDR3 is 14 residues long. Trimming took off 4 bases at V and 7 bases at J, with 13 bases between the two ends. The germline CDR1 and CDR2 sequences are SEHNR and FQNEAQ (reference sequence). Here the CDR3 reads CASSSASSVGELFF. DNA of the CDR3: TGTGCCAGCAGCTCCGCGTCTAGTGTCGGGGAGCTGTTTTTT.